The rows below give T cell receptor beta chains drawn from one sample of a study of blood T cell repertoires in COVID-19. Produced via immunoSEQ multiplex PCR; TCRdb's table is partial and in-frame only. This table has roughly 190,000 clones, about 85% appearing once. Sequencing was performed on peripheral blood. Receptors were obtained from a woman aged 55-70 years with acute or convalescent COVID-19. The CDR3 runs from the conserved cysteine through the conserved F or W. The D gene is left open where the match is weak. Size tells how often a clone was seen (once, few, many) or the class of an expanded clone, and some rows leave it out.

length: 14; D: TRBD1; J: TRBJ1-6; size: once; V: TRBV6-6; CDR3: CASSPDRGGSPLHF; DNA: TGTGCCAGCAGTCCGGACAGGGGAGGTTCACCCCTCCACTTT
length: 14; D: -; J: TRBJ2-1; size: -; V: TRBV5-1; CDR3: CASSLGGSGYEQFF; DNA: TGCGCCAGCAGCCTTGGGGGCTCAGGGTATGAGCAGTTCTTC
length: 15; D: TRBD1; J: TRBJ2-2; size: once; V: TRBV6-1; CDR3: CASSERRGRTGELFF; DNA: TGTGCCAGCAGTGAGCGCAGGGGGCGGACCGGGGAGCTGTTTTTT
length: 15; D: -; J: TRBJ2-5; size: -; V: TRBV6-5; CDR3: CAGSLRGLGSETQYF; DNA: TGTGCCGGCAGTTTACGAGGGCTCGGTTCGGAGACCCAGTACTTC
length: 13; D: TRBD1; J: TRBJ2-3; size: -; V: TRBV7-3; CDR3: CASGQGETDTQYF; DNA: TGTGCCAGCGGGCAGGGGGAGACAGATACGCAGTATTTT
length: 17; D: TRBD1; J: TRBJ1-2; size: few; V: TRBV6-1; CDR3: CASSGRRGQRRNYGYTF; DNA: TGTGCCAGCAGTGGCCGCAGGGGGCAACGGCGTAACTATGGCTACACCTTC
length: 15; D: -; J: TRBJ1-5; size: -; V: TRBV6-5; CDR3: CASRPAGNGNQPQHF; DNA: TGTGCCAGCAGACCGGCGGGCAATGGCAATCAGCCCCAGCATTTT
length: 15; D: TRBD1; J: TRBJ2-7; size: -; V: TRBV7-8; CDR3: CASSTRQGNSYEQYF; DNA: TGTGCCAGCAGCACCCGACAGGGGAACTCCTACGAGCAGTACTTC
length: 15; D: TRBD2; J: TRBJ2-5; size: -; V: TRBV28; CDR3: CASILSGGGQETQYF; DNA: TGTGCCAGCATTTTGAGTGGGGGGGGACAAGAGACCCAGTACTTC
length: 13; D: -; J: TRBJ1-1; size: -; V: TRBV9; CDR3: CASSVLPDTEAFF; DNA: TGTGCCAGCAGCGTACTCCCGGACACTGAAGCTTTCTTT
length: 16; D: -; J: TRBJ1-2; size: -; V: TRBV15; CDR3: CATSRDGRQGNYGYTF; DNA: TGTGCCACCAGCAGAGATGGGAGGCAGGGAAACTATGGCTACACCTTC
length: 13; D: -; J: TRBJ1-2; size: -; V: TRBV3-1/TRBV3-2; CDR3: CASSLTGLEGYTF; DNA: TGTGCCAGCAGCCTCACAGGGCTTGAGGGCTACACCTTC
length: 13; D: TRBD2; J: TRBJ2-7; size: many; V: TRBV10-3; CDR3: CAIGRTPGWEQYF; DNA: TGTGCGATCGGGAGGACACCGGGATGGGAGCAGTACTTC
length: 13; D: TRBD1; J: TRBJ1-2; size: -; V: TRBV30; CDR3: CAWSEDRGGGYTF; DNA: TGTGCCTGGAGTGAGGACAGGGGAGGTGGCTACACCTTC
length: 15; D: -; J: TRBJ1-5; size: -; V: TRBV28; CDR3: CASSLPRTVPGPQHF; DNA: TGTGCCAGCAGTTTACCCAGGACAGTCCCAGGGCCCCAGCATTTT
length: 14; D: -; J: TRBJ1-5; size: -; V: TRBV7-2; CDR3: CASSLSSGGQPQHF; DNA: TGTGCCAGCAGCTTAAGTTCGGGGGGCCAGCCCCAGCATTTT
length: 19; D: TRBD2; J: TRBJ2-5; size: -; V: TRBV7-9; CDR3: CASSPPSGRAFGGQETQYF; DNA: TGTGCCAGCAGCCCACCTAGCGGGAGGGCCTTCGGAGGTCAAGAGACCCAGTACTTC
length: 14; D: TRBD1; J: TRBJ1-1; size: -; V: TRBV5-1; CDR3: CASSLEGANREAFF; DNA: TGCGCCAGCAGCTTGGAGGGGGCGAACAGGGAAGCTTTCTTT
length: 17; D: -; J: TRBJ2-2; size: -; V: TRBV19; CDR3: CASSSQGWGLNTGELFF; DNA: TGTGCCAGTAGTAGCCAGGGATGGGGGCTGAACACCGGGGAGCTGTTTTTT
length: 13; D: -; J: TRBJ2-2; size: -; V: TRBV30; CDR3: CAWRGGLAGELFF; DNA: TGTGCCTGGAGAGGCGGGCTGGCCGGGGAGCTGTTTTTT
length: 16; D: -; J: TRBJ1-2; size: -; V: TRBV28; CDR3: CASSFNTGGRRFGYTF; DNA: TGTGCCAGCAGTTTTAATACGGGAGGACGAAGATTTGGCTACACCTTC
length: 15; D: -; J: TRBJ1-1; size: -; V: TRBV4-1; CDR3: CASSHETLMNTEAFF; DNA: TGCGCCAGCAGCCATGAGACACTCATGAACACTGAAGCTTTCTTT
length: 13; D: -; J: TRBJ1-1; size: -; V: TRBV29-1; CDR3: CSAPGVANTEAFF; DNA: TGCAGCGCTCCCGGGGTTGCCAACACTGAAGCTTTCTTT
length: 14; D: -; J: TRBJ1-6; size: few; V: TRBV9; CDR3: CASSVGAVSSPLHF; DNA: TGTGCCAGCAGCGTAGGGGCCGTTAGTTCACCCCTCCACTTT
length: 14; D: -; J: TRBJ1-6; size: -; V: TRBV5-5; CDR3: CASSLGLNNSPLHF; DNA: TGTGCCAGCAGCTTGGGTCTTAATAATTCACCCCTCCACTTT